This T cell receptor (beta chain) was recovered during a study of blood T cell repertoires in COVID-19. As processed by the authors: Scientists estimated how many nucleated cells there were by amplifying reference gene primers. Sequencing was performed with immunoSEQ multiplex PCR; in TCRdb, only in-frame clones are kept and a portion is missing. V, J and clone size derive from that table, while D and trimming were established from the DNA sequence. The data contain a few hundred thousand clones, 70% to 90% of them singletons. The specimen was peripheral blood. The TCR was taken from a woman between 25 and 40 years old who had recovered from COVID-19.

The CDR3 region is CASSLDGTGDYGYTF. The CDR3 DNA sequence: TGTGCCAGCAGCTTAGATGGGACAGGGGATTATGGCTACACCTTC. This rearrangement joins TRBV7-9 to TRBJ1-2, with 10 bases identical to TRBD1. With V trimmed by 1 base and J by 5 bases, 4 bases remained unmatched. Germline values: CDR1 SEHNR, CDR2 FQNEAQ (reference sequence). The CDR3 covers 15 residues.